The clone carrying this TCR beta chain was seen a few times. Its specificity is not known. V lost 3 bases, J lost 2 bases, and 8 bases stayed unmatched. The CDR3 is 16 amino acids. In germline, CDR1 is SGDLS, CDR2 YYNGEE. This record belongs to a study of T cells in localized non-small cell lung cancer. Study conclusions and caveats: Greater blood T cell density accompanied longer overall survival. A median of approximately 54 clones ranked among the top 100 in tumor appeared in adjacent lung. Peak T cell clonality was found in uninvolved adjacent lung, exceeding tumor. One tumor region alone was sequenced, and heterogeneity therefore remains possible.

The assay was immunoSEQ multiplex PCR, and TCRdb's table has in-frame clones only and misses some. The data show thousands of clones, about 23% seen once. The J gene is TRBJ1-3, the V gene TRBV9; TRBD1 agrees at 7 bases. The sequence came from a man aged 40 to 70 with stage II lung adenocarcinoma. Sequenced material: lung tumor tissue, taken before any cancer treatment. CDR3 loop: CASSAGGDRAGNTIYF. The DNA for the CDR3 is TGTGCCAGCAGCGCGGGGGGCGACAGGGCTGGAAACACCATATATTTT. Drawing the rest from reference TRBV9 and TRBJ1-3, the complete variable domain is DSGVTQTPKHLITATGQRVTLRCSPRSGDLSVYWYQQSLDQGLQFLIQYYNGEERAKGNILERFSAQQFPDLHSELNLSSLELGDSALYFCASSAGGDRAGNTIYFGEGSWLTVV.